These 5 T cell receptor beta chains were all obtained from the same sample, sequenced in a study of T cell repertoires in cytomegalovirus infection. One entry per CDR3 protein, called by TCRdb with MiXCR from the reads. There are 250,000 to 350,000 distinct CDR3 sequences in the sample; roughly a quarter occur only once, and 14% lies in the top ten. The sample taken for sequencing was PBMCs. All receptors come from a human donor in good health (CMV status not recorded). Some clones in this sample may be carry-over from other donors' samples.

This clonotype was picked up a small number of times. The chain is built from TRBV25-1 and TRBJ1-2, with D possibly TRBD1 on 5 matching bases. Germline V gene sequence: CDR1 MGHDK, CDR2 SYGVNS. Trimming removed 1 base at V and 0 bases at J, with 12 bases between. There are 16 residues in the CDR3. The CDR3 spells CASSESRGLANYGYTF. CDR3 sequence (DNA): TGTGCCAGCAGTGAATCTCGGGGCCTAGCTAACTATGGCTACACCTTC.

This clonotype was seen repeatedly, ten times or more. The chain uses TRBV7-2 and TRBJ2-3; D is uncertain. The ends were cut back, 0 bases at V and 2 bases at J, with 6 bases in the middle. Germline CDR1 SGHTA, CDR2 FQGNSA. CDR3 length: 14 residues. Here the CDR3 DNA reads TGTGCCAGCAGCTTAGCCGCAGTCACAGATACGCAGTATTTT. It encodes CASSLAAVTDTQYF.

V usage is TRBV28 and J usage is TRBJ2-7; 10 bases are a match to TRBD2. The CDR3 consists of 14 residues. Germline CDR1 is MDHEN and CDR2 is SYDVKM. V gave up 6 bases and J gave up 5 bases; unmatched junction bases: 7. The CDR3 here is CASRQLAGIHEQYF. The DNA for the CDR3 is TGTGCCAGCAGGCAACTAGCGGGAATCCACGAGCAGTACTTC.

The genes are TRBV2 and TRBJ2-5; unclear D gene. Germline CDR1 is SNHLY and CDR2 is FYNNEI. CDR3 length: 11 residues. The ends were cut back, 6 bases at V and 5 bases at J, with 7 bases in the middle. DNA of the CDR3: TGTGCCAGCAGGGGTTACGAGACCCAGTACTTC. It yields the protein CASRGYETQYF.

This clonotype was observed a handful of times. The rearrangement joins TRBV4-2 to TRBJ1-4; D is uncertain. The germline V gene has CDR1 LGHNA and CDR2 YNFKEQ. The CDR3 has 15 residues. V lost 4 bases, J lost 5 bases, and 14 bases lay in between. This CDR3 reads CASSPIQKTNEKLFF. The CDR3, as DNA: TGTGCCAGCAGCCCAATACAGAAGACCAATGAAAAACTGTTTTTT.